The clone carrying this T cell receptor beta chain was picked up many times. TRAV- and TRBV-specific primers, spanning alpha and beta chains, primed first-strand cDNA. Amplification, which lasted around 18 PCR cycles, used a constant-region primer and V-primer adapter to amplify TCRs. One entry per CDR3 protein results from TCRdb running MiXCR on the reads. Among 75,000 to 95,000 distinct CDR3 sequences listed, 20% to 25% were seen once. The sample's time point: after trial treatment. As for treatment: LDRT plus nivolumab, ipilimumab, low-dose cyclophosphamide and aspirin (RACIN trial). This sample was taken from a study of low-dose radiotherapy and immunotherapy resistance in tumors. Germline V gene lookup returns CDR1 SGHRS and CDR2 YFSETQ. The CDR3 sequence is 16 residues long. V was clipped by 3 bases and J by 0 bases; unmatched bases: 5.

This receptor was taken from a female donor with ovarian cancer. The chain combines TRBV5-1 with TRBJ1-4; 7 bases are shared with TRBD1. Sequencing used PBMCs, obtained after low-dose radiotherapy plus immunotherapy. DNA for the CDR3: TGCGCCAGCAGCTCGCGTACAGGGGCAACTAATGAAAAACTGTTTTTT. Residues: CASSSRTGATNEKLFF. Filled out from reference TRBV5-1 and TRBJ1-4, the complete variable domain reads KAGVTQTPRYLIKTRGQQVTLSCSPISGHRSVSWYQQTPGQGLQFLFEYFSETQRNKGNFPGRFSGRQFSNSRSEMNVSTLELGDSALYLCASSSRTGATNEKLFFGSGTQLSVL.